Listed here are 6 T cell receptor beta chains from one sample, sequenced in a study of a mutant IDH1 vaccine in newly diagnosed glioma. For these TCRs, the target antigens are not known. Stated time point: week 47, end of study. Doses comprised 300 ug of mutant IDH1 20-mer peptide each, plus topical imiquimod. Using immunoSEQ multiplex PCR, the repertoire was profiled, and TCRdb retains in-frame clones only, with some absent. The sample holds approximately 56,000 clones; 65% are singletons and the top ten take about 5%. This specimen consisted of peripheral blood mononuclear cells (PBMCs), obtained from a glioma patient whose treatment included an IDH1 peptide vaccine. The receptors were sampled from a man aged 40-50 years with glioma. Some clones in this sample may be carry-over from other donors' samples.

This clone was detected a few times. This chain uses TRBV4-1 with TRBJ2-2; tentative D call: TRBD2 (5 bases). The germline V gene has CDR1 MGHRA and CDR2 YSYEKL. This CDR3 has 15 amino acids. The V and J ends lost 0 bases and 6 bases respectively, with 11 bases between them. The DNA of the CDR3 is TGCGCCAGCAGCCAAGAAGAGGGTTTGGCCGGGGAGCTGTTTTTT. This sequence encodes CASSQEEGLAGELFF.

The genes are TRBV10-3 and TRBJ2-7, with TRBD2 identical over 10 bases. This CDR3 contains 13 residues. J lost 4 bases, V lost 8 bases, and 5 bases had no gene match. CDR1 and CDR2 (germline): ENHRY, SYGVKD. CDR3 nucleotides: TGTGCCATCGGACTAGCGGAACTTTACGAGCAGTACTTC. The encoded protein is CAIGLAELYEQYF.

This chain joins TRBV2 and TRBJ2-6; 10 nucleotides match TRBD1. Trimming cost V 7 bases and J 0 bases; bases outside gene matches: 15. The CDR3 runs 20 residues. Germline values: CDR1 SNHLY, CDR2 FYNNEI. In DNA form, the CDR3 reads TGTGCCAGCACAGGGACAGGGGTACTCAGGGGCTACTCTGGGGCCAACGTCCTGACTTTC. This encodes CASTGTGVLRGYSGANVLTF.

The J gene is TRBJ2-7, the V gene TRBV6-1; D remains unclear. Trimming left V 8 bases short and J 2 bases short, with 10 bases between. Germline CDR1 reads MNHNS; CDR2 reads SASEGT. The CDR3 is made up of 12 amino acids. The CDR3 spells CASYQNPYEQYF. CDR3 bases: TGTGCCAGCTATCAGAACCCCTACGAGCAGTACTTC.

The genes are TRBV5-6 and TRBJ2-2, with TRBD1 matching over 7 bases. This CDR3 region has 14 residues. Germline lookup yields CDR1 SGHDT and CDR2 YYEEEE. J gave up 4 bases and V 0 bases, and 0 bases lay outside the gene matches. The CDR3 spells CASSLDRGTGELFF. The CDR3 DNA is TGTGCCAGCAGCTTGGACAGGGGCACCGGGGAGCTGTTTTTT.

The chain carries TRBV6-1 and TRBJ1-2, with 10 bases lining up with TRBD1. This CDR3 is built from 15 residues. Germline V gene data show CDR1 as MNHNS and CDR2 as SASEGT. With V trimmed by 6 bases and J by 4 bases, 8 bases remained unmatched. The CDR3, as DNA: TGTGCCAGCAGCTGGGGACAGGGGAGTCCCTATGGCTACACCTTC. Translating it yields CASSWGQGSPYGYTF.